These 8 T cell receptor beta chains were sequenced from one sample in a study of T cell responses to AZD1222 COVID-19 vaccine. The repertoire was sequenced with immunoSEQ multiplex PCR; TCRdb's copy has only in-frame clones and lacks some. The table includes 150,000 to 200,000 clones, almost 95% detected once. This material consisted of peripheral blood, taken on day 0 of AZD1222 vaccination. All receptors come from an adult in good health.

The CDR3 coding sequence is TGTGCCAGCAGTGGCTTTGGGGGAGCGGGAGGAGGTAATGAGCAGTTCTTC. It specifies CASSGFGGAGGGNEQFF. This chain uses TRBV6-1 with TRBJ2-1, with 9 positions matching TRBD2. Germline lookup yields CDR1 MNHNS and CDR2 SASEGT. The CDR3 is 17 residues long. Trimming removed 4 bases from V and 7 bases from J; junction bases left unmatched: 14.

The rearrangement joins TRBV6-5 to TRBJ1-6; maybe TRBD1 (6 bases). Germline lookup yields CDR1 MNHEY and CDR2 SVGAGI. The CDR3 totals 13 residues. The V and J ends lost 8 bases and 7 bases respectively, with 12 bases between them. CDR3 residues: CASRVGQNSPLHF. CDR3 nucleotides: TGTGCCAGCCGGGTCGGACAGAATTCACCCCTCCACTTT.

This chain joins TRBV10-3 and TRBJ2-1, with 11 bases aligning to TRBD2. V shed 6 bases and J 4 bases; nucleotides not matched to a gene: 8. This CDR3 spans 16 amino acids. Germline loops: CDR1 ENHRY, CDR2 SYGVKD. CDR3 protein: CAISEGLAGGYNEQFF. The CDR3 DNA sequence: TGTGCCATCAGCGAGGGGCTAGCGGGAGGATACAATGAGCAGTTCTTC.

V gene TRBV20-1 combines with J gene TRBJ2-7, with 12 bases fitting TRBD2. Losses at the gene ends were 3 bases for V and 3 bases for J; bases not matched to a gene: 6. This CDR3 region has 15 residues. Germline CDR1 reads DFQATT; CDR2 reads SNEGSKA (reference sequence). Written as DNA, the CDR3 is TGCAGTGCTAGTCAACCTAGCGGGAGGGACTACGAGCAGTACTTC. It yields the protein CSASQPSGRDYEQYF.

The rearrangement links TRBV19 to TRBJ2-3; TRBD2 is a possible D gene (6 bases). This CDR3 region has 15 residues. Germline CDR1 LNHDA, CDR2 SQIVND (reference sequence). The ends were cut back, 5 bases at V and 9 bases at J, with 21 bases in the middle. In DNA, the CDR3 is TGTGCCAGTAGTGCGGCGGGGCGGACCCGAGGCACGCAGTATTTT. It specifies CASSAAGRTRGTQYF.

CDR3 sequence reads: CASSQGPNSNQPQHF. The CDR3 nucleotides are TGTGCCAGCAGCCAGGGACCAAATAGCAATCAGCCCCAGCATTTT. The chain recombines TRBV13 with TRBJ1-5; D is perhaps TRBD1 (5 bases). The V gene's germline CDR1 is PRHDT and CDR2 FYEKMQ (reference sequence). The CDR3 covers 15 residues. The ends were cut back, 5 bases at V and 0 bases at J, with 11 bases in the middle.

The chain recombines TRBV29-1 with TRBJ1-1; no clear D. Trimming took 4 bases from V and 0 from J, leaving 6 bases between them. Germline V lookup: CDR1 SQVTM, CDR2 ANQGSEA. The CDR3 contains 12 residues. In DNA form, the CDR3 reads TGCAGCGTTGGGCCCCTGAACACTGAAGCTTTCTTT. Translation: CSVGPLNTEAFF.

This clone showed up just once. The V and J genes are TRBV6-6 and TRBJ1-3; 9 bases are shared with TRBD1. The CDR3 sequence is 14 residues long. With V trimmed by 6 bases and J by 0 bases, 0 bases remained unmatched. The germline gives CDR1 MNHNY, CDR2 SVGAGI (reference sequence). CDR3 sequence (DNA): TGTGCCAGCAGGACAGGGGGCTCTGGAAACACCATATATTTT. Its protein product is CASRTGGSGNTIYF.